Listed below are T cell receptor beta chains from one sample, sequenced in a study of blood T cells in healthy people across ages. A single record per CDR3 protein comes from TCRdb applying MiXCR to the 5' RACE reads. The repertoire has 650,000 to 800,000 distinct CDR3 sequences, under 45% of them found once; the top ten carry about 21%. Sequencing was performed on blood. These receptors were taken from a man aged 60 to 75 in good health. The CDR3 runs from the conserved cysteine through the conserved F or W. The order of the fields is CDR3 protein, CDR3 DNA, J gene, V gene, clone size, D gene. D genes are given only for firm matches. Part of the rows lack a size; the others show once, few, many or a class for expanded clones.

cdr3_aa: CASSSGRRINDTQYF; cdr3_nt: TGTGCCAGCAGCTCCGGACGTCGGATTAACGATACGCAGTATTTT; j_call: TRBJ2-3; v_call: TRBV7-7; clone_size: few; d_call: NA
cdr3_aa: CAIRNTGLEQFF; cdr3_nt: TGTGCCATTCGTAATACAGGGCTTGAGCAGTTCTTC; j_call: TRBJ2-1; v_call: TRBV6-6; clone_size: NA; d_call: NA
cdr3_aa: CASSPLGRGQSGANVLTF; cdr3_nt: TGTGCCAGCAGCCCGCTCGGGAGGGGGCAATCTGGGGCCAACGTCCTGACTTTC; j_call: TRBJ2-6; v_call: TRBV9; clone_size: NA; d_call: NA
cdr3_aa: CASSVDRTDNEQYF; cdr3_nt: TGTGCCAGCAGCGTAGATAGGACCGACAATGAGCAGTACTTC; j_call: TRBJ2-5; v_call: TRBV9; clone_size: NA; d_call: NA
cdr3_aa: CASSAAQETQYF; cdr3_nt: TGTGCCAGCAGCGCCGCTCAAGAGACCCAGTACTTC; j_call: TRBJ2-5; v_call: TRBV7-2; clone_size: few; d_call: NA
cdr3_aa: CSVYALDGEKLFF; cdr3_nt: TGCAGCGTTTACGCTTTGGACGGTGAAAAACTGTTTTTT; j_call: TRBJ1-4; v_call: TRBV29-1; clone_size: few; d_call: NA
cdr3_aa: CAISAGTGRGYTF; cdr3_nt: TGTGCCATCAGTGCCGGGACAGGAAGAGGCTACACCTTC; j_call: TRBJ1-2; v_call: TRBV10-3; clone_size: few; d_call: TRBD1
cdr3_aa: CASSLGRNEQYF; cdr3_nt: TGTGCCAGCAGCTTAGGTCGAAACGAGCAGTACTTC; j_call: TRBJ2-7; v_call: TRBV5-1; clone_size: many; d_call: NA
cdr3_aa: CASSYGILAGAGNEQFF; cdr3_nt: TGTGCCAGCAGTTACGGCATACTAGCGGGGGCCGGGAATGAGCAGTTCTTC; j_call: TRBJ2-1; v_call: TRBV6-5; clone_size: few; d_call: TRBD2
cdr3_aa: CASSLDLWQYF; cdr3_nt: TGTGCCAGCAGCCTGGACCTTTGGCAGTACTTC; j_call: TRBJ2-7; v_call: TRBV2; clone_size: NA; d_call: NA
cdr3_aa: CASSLQGAPHTDTQYF; cdr3_nt: TGTGCCAGCAGCCTACAGGGGGCCCCCCACACAGATACGCAGTATTTT; j_call: TRBJ2-3; v_call: TRBV5-8; clone_size: NA; d_call: TRBD1
cdr3_aa: CASSPQGRGSNQPQHF; cdr3_nt: TGTGCCAGCAGCCCCCAGGGTAGGGGGAGCAATCAGCCCCAGCATTTT; j_call: TRBJ1-5; v_call: TRBV7-2; clone_size: NA; d_call: NA
cdr3_aa: CASSSGVSFYGYTF; cdr3_nt: TGTGCCAGCAGCTCAGGGGTTTCCTTTTATGGCTACACCTTC; j_call: TRBJ1-2; v_call: TRBV12-3/TRBV12-4; clone_size: few; d_call: NA
cdr3_aa: CASSTATGGNEQYF; cdr3_nt: TGTGCCAGCAGTACAGCGACAGGAGGGAACGAGCAGTACTTC; j_call: TRBJ2-7; v_call: TRBV6-1; clone_size: NA; d_call: NA
cdr3_aa: CASSQWGLGPAETQYF; cdr3_nt: TGTGCCAGCAGCCAATGGGGGTTAGGGCCGGCGGAGACCCAGTACTTC; j_call: TRBJ2-5; v_call: TRBV14; clone_size: NA; d_call: NA
cdr3_aa: CASSLALRTSGGRNIQYF; cdr3_nt: TGTGCCAGCAGCTTAGCGCTTCGGACTAGCGGGGGGAGAAACATTCAGTACTTC; j_call: TRBJ2-4; v_call: TRBV7-2; clone_size: NA; d_call: TRBD2
cdr3_aa: CASKTEALNTEAFF; cdr3_nt: TGTGCCAGCAAGACCGAGGCTTTGAACACTGAAGCTTTCTTT; j_call: TRBJ1-1; v_call: TRBV7-6; clone_size: NA; d_call: NA
cdr3_aa: CASSLQGRAYEQYF; cdr3_nt: TGCGCCAGCAGCTTGCAGGGCCGCGCCTACGAGCAGTACTTC; j_call: TRBJ2-7; v_call: TRBV5-1; clone_size: NA; d_call: NA
cdr3_aa: CASRSSPDNTEAFF; cdr3_nt: TGTGCCAGCCGATCCAGCCCGGATAACACTGAAGCTTTCTTT; j_call: TRBJ1-1; v_call: TRBV7-9; clone_size: NA; d_call: NA
cdr3_aa: CSGADAGYSYEQYF; cdr3_nt: TGCAGTGGCGCCGACGCGGGGTACTCCTACGAGCAGTACTTC; j_call: TRBJ2-7; v_call: TRBV20-1; clone_size: NA; d_call: NA
cdr3_aa: CASSPQSGQPLHF; cdr3_nt: TGTGCCAGCAGCCCACAGTCTGGACAGCCCCTCCACTTT; j_call: TRBJ1-6; v_call: TRBV7-2; clone_size: NA; d_call: NA
cdr3_aa: CANSLSAGLYGYTF; cdr3_nt: TGTGCCAACAGTTTATCTGCAGGCCTCTATGGCTACACCTTC; j_call: TRBJ1-2; v_call: TRBV12-3/TRBV12-4; clone_size: NA; d_call: NA
cdr3_aa: CASSIGKQETQYF; cdr3_nt: TGTGCCAGCTCGATAGGGAAGCAAGAGACCCAGTACTTC; j_call: TRBJ2-5; v_call: TRBV18; clone_size: NA; d_call: NA
cdr3_aa: CASSLEGRAVDEQFF; cdr3_nt: TGTGCCAGCAGCTTAGAGGGCAGGGCTGTAGATGAGCAGTTCTTC; j_call: TRBJ2-1; v_call: TRBV7-7; clone_size: NA; d_call: NA
cdr3_aa: CASSLASAGSEKLFF; cdr3_nt: TGTGCCAGCAGCTTAGCGTCGGCAGGGTCAGAAAAACTGTTTTTT; j_call: TRBJ1-4; v_call: TRBV7-8; clone_size: NA; d_call: NA
cdr3_aa: CASRTGGEMDEQYF; cdr3_nt: TGTGCCAGCAGGACAGGGGGGGAAATGGACGAGCAGTACTTC; j_call: TRBJ2-7; v_call: TRBV28; clone_size: NA; d_call: TRBD1
cdr3_aa: CASSQEWTGVSNEQFF; cdr3_nt: TGTGCCAGCAGCCAAGAATGGACAGGGGTTAGCAATGAGCAGTTCTTC; j_call: TRBJ2-1; v_call: TRBV3-1; clone_size: NA; d_call: TRBD1
cdr3_aa: CASSLDPGVHEQYF; cdr3_nt: TGCGCCAGCAGCTTGGACCCAGGAGTCCACGAGCAGTACTTC; j_call: TRBJ2-7; v_call: TRBV5-1; clone_size: NA; d_call: NA
cdr3_aa: CASSPSRPSYGYTF; cdr3_nt: TGTGCCAGCAGTCCGTCCCGGCCCAGCTATGGCTACACCTTC; j_call: TRBJ1-2; v_call: TRBV28; clone_size: NA; d_call: NA
cdr3_aa: CATSRDIGLAGGTYEQYF; cdr3_nt: TGTGCCACCAGCAGAGATATCGGACTAGCGGGGGGGACCTACGAGCAGTACTTC; j_call: TRBJ2-7; v_call: TRBV15; clone_size: few; d_call: TRBD2
cdr3_aa: CASSQEPRVTQYEQYF; cdr3_nt: TGTGCCAGCAGCCAAGAGCCCAGGGTCACACAATACGAGCAGTACTTC; j_call: TRBJ2-7; v_call: TRBV3-1; clone_size: NA; d_call: NA
cdr3_aa: CASRPGTGSSGANVLTF; cdr3_nt: TGTGCCAGCAGACCCGGGACAGGGTCCTCTGGGGCCAACGTCCTGACTTTC; j_call: TRBJ2-6; v_call: TRBV27; clone_size: few; d_call: TRBD1
cdr3_aa: CASSYSTSNQPQHF; cdr3_nt: TGTGCCAGCAGTTACTCGACCAGCAATCAGCCCCAGCATTTT; j_call: TRBJ1-5; v_call: TRBV6-2/TRBV6-3; clone_size: few; d_call: NA
cdr3_aa: CSALLQETRSTDTQYF; cdr3_nt: TGCAGTGCTCTCCTTCAGGAGACCCGGAGCACAGATACGCAGTATTTT; j_call: TRBJ2-3; v_call: TRBV20-1; clone_size: NA; d_call: NA
cdr3_aa: CASSLVLGQGPTYEQYF; cdr3_nt: TGTGCCAGCAGTTTGGTTCTCGGACAGGGACCCACCTACGAGCAGTACTTC; j_call: TRBJ2-7; v_call: TRBV28; clone_size: few; d_call: TRBD1
cdr3_aa: CASSTGTGNNYGYTF; cdr3_nt: TGTGCCAGCAGTACCGGGACGGGAAATAACTATGGCTACACCTTC; j_call: TRBJ1-2; v_call: TRBV2; clone_size: NA; d_call: NA
cdr3_aa: CASSHGQGTDTQYF; cdr3_nt: TGCGCCAGCAGCCACGGACAGGGAACAGATACGCAGTATTTT; j_call: TRBJ2-3; v_call: TRBV4-1; clone_size: NA; d_call: TRBD1
cdr3_aa: CASSADRGPSGNTIYF; cdr3_nt: TGTGCCAGCAGCGCGGACAGGGGACCCTCTGGAAACACCATATATTTT; j_call: TRBJ1-3; v_call: TRBV7-9; clone_size: NA; d_call: TRBD1
cdr3_aa: CAISPGTTSGEDTQYF; cdr3_nt: TGTGCCATCAGTCCCGGGACGACTTCAGGGGAAGATACGCAGTATTTT; j_call: TRBJ2-3; v_call: TRBV10-3; clone_size: NA; d_call: NA
cdr3_aa: CASSGQSAGSVRGYTF; cdr3_nt: TGTGCCAGCAGCGGCCAGAGTGCAGGGTCAGTACGTGGCTACACCTTC; j_call: TRBJ1-2; v_call: TRBV9; clone_size: few; d_call: NA
cdr3_aa: CASGDPGLVGTQYF; cdr3_nt: TGTGCCAGCGGCGATCCGGGACTAGTGGGGACCCAGTACTTC; j_call: TRBJ2-5; v_call: TRBV7-8; clone_size: NA; d_call: TRBD2
cdr3_aa: CASSYSPGQPNTGELFF; cdr3_nt: TGTGCCAGCAGTTACTCTCCGGGACAGCCGAACACCGGGGAGCTGTTTTTT; j_call: TRBJ2-2; v_call: TRBV6-2/TRBV6-3; clone_size: NA; d_call: TRBD1
cdr3_aa: CASGYNVLGSYYGYTF; cdr3_nt: TGTGCCAGCGGTTATAACGTCTTGGGGTCCTACTATGGCTACACCTTC; j_call: TRBJ1-2; v_call: TRBV6-2/TRBV6-3; clone_size: NA; d_call: NA
cdr3_aa: CASSLGTGAYRQYF; cdr3_nt: TGTGCCAGCAGCCTGGGGACTGGGGCCTACCGGCAGTACTTC; j_call: TRBJ2-7; v_call: TRBV3-1; clone_size: NA; d_call: NA
cdr3_aa: CASSVDQRGIQYF; cdr3_nt: TGTGCCAGCAGCGTAGATCAGCGGGGCATTCAGTACTTC; j_call: TRBJ2-4; v_call: TRBV7-3; clone_size: NA; d_call: TRBD2
cdr3_aa: CSTRWPGQAGEQYF; cdr3_nt: TGCAGTACAAGGTGGCCGGGACAAGCTGGGGAGCAGTACTTC; j_call: TRBJ2-4; v_call: TRBV20-1; clone_size: NA; d_call: NA
cdr3_aa: CASSITSGGHTDTQYF; cdr3_nt: TGTGCCAGCAGTATAACTAGCGGGGGGCACACAGATACGCAGTATTTT; j_call: TRBJ2-3; v_call: TRBV7-2; clone_size: NA; d_call: TRBD2